This is a list of T cell receptor beta chains from one sample in a study of OX40 agonist ivuxolimab in advanced cancers. Sequencing used immunoSEQ multiplex PCR; TCRdb keeps in-frame clones, though not all of them. The table shows 25,000 to 40,000 clones, with about four fifths occurring only once. The material was CD4+ or CD8+ T cells sorted from blood, obtained in a trial of the OX40 agonist ivuxolimab. The receptors here all came from an adult with an advanced solid tumor such as melanoma, head and neck, liver or kidney cancer. Both conserved end residues are trimmed from each CDR3. D genes are given only for firm matches. Rows give clone size only sometimes, using once, few, many, or a class for an expanded clone.

D: TRBD2; size: .; V: TRBV28; CDR3: ASSIAGGKNIQY
D: .; size: .; V: TRBV28; CDR3: ASSLGDSLGGNTIY
D: TRBD1; size: .; V: TRBV5-5; CDR3: ASSRQGFLTDTQY
D: .; size: .; V: TRBV28; CDR3: ASTVSSYNEQF
D: TRBD2; size: .; V: TRBV28; CDR3: ASGLAPETQY
D: .; size: .; V: TRBV7-9; CDR3: ASSLVGGNQPQH
D: .; size: .; V: TRBV4-3; CDR3: ASSQPGTANYGYT
D: .; size: .; V: TRBV6-6; CDR3: ASSRTGPLGGDEQF
D: .; size: .; V: TRBV11-2; CDR3: ASSLTADKVNSYEQY
D: TRBD1; size: .; V: TRBV19; CDR3: ASSIRTGRDTQY
D: TRBD2; size: once; V: TRBV7-7; CDR3: ASSRGTSGSRTGELF
D: .; size: .; V: TRBV10-3; CDR3: AISEPVQTEAF
D: .; size: few; V: TRBV5-4; CDR3: ATGMGGGSSYEQY
D: TRBD2; size: few; V: TRBV30; CDR3: AWSTQLAGRSD
D: .; size: .; V: TRBV6-1; CDR3: ASSRTGQGGYGYT
D: TRBD2; size: few; V: TRBV25-1; CDR3: ASSEPAGGPDEQF
D: TRBD2; size: once; V: TRBV11-2; CDR3: ASSPGLAGPYEQY
D: TRBD2; size: .; V: TRBV10-2; CDR3: ASSAGGAGNYEQY
D: .; size: .; V: TRBV5-4; CDR3: ASSSSSRSSYNEQF
D: .; size: .; V: TRBV7-2; CDR3: ASSLGTARETQY
D: .; size: .; V: TRBV18; CDR3: ASSPQSTDTQY
D: TRBD1; size: .; V: TRBV9; CDR3: ASSSRQGVAKKAF
D: .; size: .; V: TRBV7-3; CDR3: ASDAGYGYT
D: .; size: .; V: TRBV5-1; CDR3: ASSLSTGRNYGYT
D: .; size: .; V: TRBV6-5; CDR3: ASSRDRDGYGYT
D: .; size: once; V: TRBV25-1; CDR3: ASSTQRQNSPLH
D: .; size: .; V: TRBV5-5; CDR3: ASSLEGVSTDTQY
D: TRBD2; size: .; V: TRBV6-5; CDR3: ASSYISGRYEQY
D: .; size: .; V: TRBV7-3; CDR3: ASSLTGAAQETQY
D: .; size: once; V: TRBV27; CDR3: ASSSPGTKNTEAF
D: TRBD1; size: few; V: TRBV7-9; CDR3: ASSLASGGSYEQY
D: .; size: .; V: TRBV28; CDR3: ASSLYAGYEQY
D: .; size: .; V: TRBV9; CDR3: ASSARTYNEQF
D: .; size: .; V: TRBV11-2; CDR3: ASSLGSYNEQF
D: .; size: .; V: TRBV5-1; CDR3: ASSLDGKGYT
D: .; size: few; V: TRBV6-4; CDR3: ASSDLYRTLGDEQY
D: .; size: .; V: TRBV2; CDR3: ASSPGVASTNEKLF